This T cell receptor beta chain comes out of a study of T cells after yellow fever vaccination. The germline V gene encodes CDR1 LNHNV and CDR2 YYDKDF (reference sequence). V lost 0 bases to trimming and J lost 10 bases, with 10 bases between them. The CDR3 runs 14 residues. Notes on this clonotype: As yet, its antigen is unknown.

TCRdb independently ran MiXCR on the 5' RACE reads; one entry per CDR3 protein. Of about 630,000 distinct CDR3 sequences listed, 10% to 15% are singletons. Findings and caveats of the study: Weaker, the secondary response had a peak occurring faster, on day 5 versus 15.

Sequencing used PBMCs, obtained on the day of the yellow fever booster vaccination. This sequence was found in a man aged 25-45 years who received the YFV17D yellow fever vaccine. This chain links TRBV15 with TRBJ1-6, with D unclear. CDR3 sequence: CATSRDGGVSPLHF. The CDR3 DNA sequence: TGTGCCACCAGCAGAGATGGCGGGGTCTCACCCCTCCACTTT.